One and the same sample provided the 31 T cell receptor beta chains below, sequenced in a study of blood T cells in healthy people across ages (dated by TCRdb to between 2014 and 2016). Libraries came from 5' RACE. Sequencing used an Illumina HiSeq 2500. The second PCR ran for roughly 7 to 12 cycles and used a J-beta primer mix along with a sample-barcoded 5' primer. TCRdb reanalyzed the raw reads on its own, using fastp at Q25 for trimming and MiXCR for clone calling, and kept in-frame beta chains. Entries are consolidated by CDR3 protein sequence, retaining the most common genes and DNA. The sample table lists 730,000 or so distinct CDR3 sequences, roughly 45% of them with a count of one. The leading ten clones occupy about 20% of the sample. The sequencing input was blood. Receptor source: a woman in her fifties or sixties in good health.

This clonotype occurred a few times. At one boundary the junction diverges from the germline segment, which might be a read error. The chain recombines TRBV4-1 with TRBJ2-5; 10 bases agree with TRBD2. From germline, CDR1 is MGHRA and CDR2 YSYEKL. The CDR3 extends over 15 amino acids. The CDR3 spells CASSQGLADQETQYF. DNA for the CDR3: TGTGCCAGCAGCCAAGGACTAGCGGACCAAGAGACCCAGTACTTC.

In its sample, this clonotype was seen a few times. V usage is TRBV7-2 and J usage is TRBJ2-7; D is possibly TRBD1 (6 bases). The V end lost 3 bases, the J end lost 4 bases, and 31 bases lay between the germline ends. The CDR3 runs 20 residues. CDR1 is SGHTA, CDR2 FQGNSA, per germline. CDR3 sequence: CASSFFQSRGQPAVDYEQYF. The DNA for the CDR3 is TGTGCCAGCAGCTTTTTTCAATCCCGGGGACAACCTGCGGTCGATTACGAGCAGTACTTC.

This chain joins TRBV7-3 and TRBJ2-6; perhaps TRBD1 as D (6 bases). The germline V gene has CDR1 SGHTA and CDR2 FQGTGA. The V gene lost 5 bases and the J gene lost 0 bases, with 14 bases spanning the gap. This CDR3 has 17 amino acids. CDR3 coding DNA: TGTGCCAGCAGCCCACAGGGTAGTCGCTCTGGGGCCAACGTCCTGACTTTC. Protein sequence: CASSPQGSRSGANVLTF. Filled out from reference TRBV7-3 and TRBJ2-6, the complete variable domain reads GAGVSQTPSNKVTEKGKYVELRCDPISGHTALYWYRQSLGQGPEFLIYFQGTGAADDSGLPNDRFFAVRPEGSVSTLKIQRTERGDSAVYLCASSPQGSRSGANVLTFGAGSRLTVL.

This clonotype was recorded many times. The CDR3 loop is CSVRQGFVNTEAFF. The CDR3 bases are TGCAGCGTTCGACAGGGTTTCGTGAACACTGAAGCTTTCTTT. The V and J genes are TRBV29-1 and TRBJ1-1; 7 bases map to TRBD1. J was trimmed by 0 bases and V by 5 bases; bases with no gene match: 6. The CDR3 loop spans 14 amino acids. CDR1 and CDR2 from the germline V gene are SQVTM and ANQGSEA.

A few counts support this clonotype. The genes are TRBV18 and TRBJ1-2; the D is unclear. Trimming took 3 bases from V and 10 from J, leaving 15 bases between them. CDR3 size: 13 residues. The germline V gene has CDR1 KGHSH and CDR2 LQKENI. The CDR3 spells CASSPYMDGDYTF. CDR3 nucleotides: TGTGCCAGCTCACCTTATATGGACGGGGACTACACCTTC.

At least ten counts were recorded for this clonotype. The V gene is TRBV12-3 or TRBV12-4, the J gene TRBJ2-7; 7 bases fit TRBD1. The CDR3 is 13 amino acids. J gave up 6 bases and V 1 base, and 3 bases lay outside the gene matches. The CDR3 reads CASSLDRGREQYF. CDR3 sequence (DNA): TGTGCCAGCAGTTTAGACAGGGGTCGCGAGCAGTACTTC.

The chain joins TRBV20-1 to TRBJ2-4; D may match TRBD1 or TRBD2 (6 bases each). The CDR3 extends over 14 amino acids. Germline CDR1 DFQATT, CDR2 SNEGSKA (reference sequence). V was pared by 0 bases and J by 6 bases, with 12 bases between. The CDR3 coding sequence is TGCAGTGCTAGAGAGGGAAAGGGGGGAAACATTCAGTACTTC. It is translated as CSAREGKGGNIQYF.

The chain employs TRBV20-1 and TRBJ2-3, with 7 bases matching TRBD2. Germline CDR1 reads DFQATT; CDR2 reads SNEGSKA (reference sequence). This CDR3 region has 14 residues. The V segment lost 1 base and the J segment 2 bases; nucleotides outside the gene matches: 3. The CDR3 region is CSARGLAYTDTQYF. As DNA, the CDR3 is TGCAGTGCTAGAGGACTAGCCTACACAGATACGCAGTATTTT.

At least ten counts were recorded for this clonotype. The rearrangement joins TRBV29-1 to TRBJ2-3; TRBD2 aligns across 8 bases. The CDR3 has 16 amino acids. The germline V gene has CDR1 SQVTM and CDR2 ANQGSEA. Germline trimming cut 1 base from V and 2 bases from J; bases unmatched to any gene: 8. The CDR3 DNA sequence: TGCAGCGTTGAAGGAAGCCTAGCGGGCCTCACAGATACGCAGTATTTT. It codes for CSVEGSLAGLTDTQYF.

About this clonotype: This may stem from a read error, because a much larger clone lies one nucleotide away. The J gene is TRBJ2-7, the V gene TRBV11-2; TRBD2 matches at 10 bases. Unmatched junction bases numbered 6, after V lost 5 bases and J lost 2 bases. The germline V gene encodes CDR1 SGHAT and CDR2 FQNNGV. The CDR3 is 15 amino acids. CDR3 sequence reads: CASSRSSGRPYEQYF. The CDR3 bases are TGTGCCAGCAGCCGAAGTAGCGGGAGGCCCTACGAGCAGTACTTC. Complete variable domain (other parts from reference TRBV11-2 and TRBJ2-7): EAGVAQSPRYKIIEKRQSVAFWCNPISGHATLYWYQQILGQGPKLLIQFQNNGVVDDSQLPKDRFSAERLKGVDSTLKIQPAKLEDSAVYLCASSRSSGRPYEQYFGPGTRLTVT.

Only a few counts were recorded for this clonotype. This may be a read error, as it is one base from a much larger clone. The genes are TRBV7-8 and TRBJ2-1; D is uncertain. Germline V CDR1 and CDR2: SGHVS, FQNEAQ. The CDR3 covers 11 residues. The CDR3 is CAGSPGCVQFF. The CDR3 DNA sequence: TGTGCCGGCAGCCCCGGTTGCGTGCAGTTCTTC.

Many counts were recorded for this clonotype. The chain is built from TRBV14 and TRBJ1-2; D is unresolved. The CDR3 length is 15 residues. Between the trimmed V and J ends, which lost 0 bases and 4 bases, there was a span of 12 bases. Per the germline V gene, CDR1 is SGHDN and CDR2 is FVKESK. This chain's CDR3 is CASSQDGGSFYGYTF. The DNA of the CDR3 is TGTGCCAGCAGCCAAGATGGAGGGTCATTCTATGGCTACACCTTC.

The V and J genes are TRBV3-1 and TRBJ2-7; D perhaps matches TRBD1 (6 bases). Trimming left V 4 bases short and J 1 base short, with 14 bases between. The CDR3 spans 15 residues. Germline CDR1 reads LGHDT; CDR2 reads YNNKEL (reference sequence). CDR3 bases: TGTGCCAGCAGCCCTAACAGGGAAGGGTCCTACGAGCAGTACTTC. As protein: CASSPNREGSYEQYF.

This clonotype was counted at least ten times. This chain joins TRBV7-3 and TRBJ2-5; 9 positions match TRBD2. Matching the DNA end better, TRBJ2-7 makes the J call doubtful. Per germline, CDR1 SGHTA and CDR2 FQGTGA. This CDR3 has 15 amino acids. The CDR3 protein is CASSLTGGRAHEQYF. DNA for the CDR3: TGTGCCAGCAGCTTAACGGGCGGGAGGGCCCACGAGCAGTACTTC.

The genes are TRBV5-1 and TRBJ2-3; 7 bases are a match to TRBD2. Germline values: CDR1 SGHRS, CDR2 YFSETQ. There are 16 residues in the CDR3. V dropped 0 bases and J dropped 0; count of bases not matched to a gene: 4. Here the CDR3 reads CASSLVTSESTDTQYF. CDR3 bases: TGCGCCAGCAGCTTGGTCACTAGCGAAAGCACAGATACGCAGTATTTT.

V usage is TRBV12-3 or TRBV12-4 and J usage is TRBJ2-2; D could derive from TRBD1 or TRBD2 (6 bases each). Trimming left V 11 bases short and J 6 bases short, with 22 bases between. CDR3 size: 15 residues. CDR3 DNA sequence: TGTGCCGGCACTCGCAACGCAGGGGAGGCCGGGGAGCTGTTTTTT. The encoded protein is CAGTRNAGEAGELFF.

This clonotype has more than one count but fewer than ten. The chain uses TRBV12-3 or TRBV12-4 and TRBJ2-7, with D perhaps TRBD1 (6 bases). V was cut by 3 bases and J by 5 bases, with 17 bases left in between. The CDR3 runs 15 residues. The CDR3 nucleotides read TGTGCCAGCAGTTTCTATCGGGACAAGGGGAACGAGCAGTACTTC. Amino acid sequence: CASSFYRDKGNEQYF.

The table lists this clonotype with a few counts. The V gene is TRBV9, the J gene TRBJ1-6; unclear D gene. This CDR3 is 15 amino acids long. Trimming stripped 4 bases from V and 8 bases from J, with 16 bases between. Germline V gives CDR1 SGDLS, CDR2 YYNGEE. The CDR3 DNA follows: TGTGCCAGCAGCCTTCTCCCCGGGGATTATTCACCCCTCCACTTT. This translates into CASSLLPGDYSPLHF.

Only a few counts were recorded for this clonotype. CDR3 residues: CASSGLAGNQETQYF. The CDR3 DNA reads as TGTGCCAGTAGTGGACTAGCGGGTAACCAAGAGACCCAGTACTTC. This chain links TRBV19 with TRBJ2-5; 11 nucleotides match TRBD2. The germline CDR1 and CDR2 sequences are LNHDA and SQIVND (reference sequence). J gave up 0 bases and V 5 bases, and 2 bases lay outside the gene matches. There are 15 residues in the CDR3.

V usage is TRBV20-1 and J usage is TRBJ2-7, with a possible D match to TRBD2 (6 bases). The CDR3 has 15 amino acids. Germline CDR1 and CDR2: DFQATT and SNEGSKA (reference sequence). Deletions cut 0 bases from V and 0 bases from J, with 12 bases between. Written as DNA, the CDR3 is TGCAGTGCTAGAGATGGGAGGTTCGGCTCCTACGAGCAGTACTTC. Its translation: CSARDGRFGSYEQYF.

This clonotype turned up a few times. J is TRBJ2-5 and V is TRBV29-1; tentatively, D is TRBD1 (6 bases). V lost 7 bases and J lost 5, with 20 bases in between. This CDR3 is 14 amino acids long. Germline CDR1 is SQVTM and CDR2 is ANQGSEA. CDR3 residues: CSAPGWGQVETQYF. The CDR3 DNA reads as TGCAGCGCCCCGGGGTGGGGGCAGGTTGAGACCCAGTACTTC.

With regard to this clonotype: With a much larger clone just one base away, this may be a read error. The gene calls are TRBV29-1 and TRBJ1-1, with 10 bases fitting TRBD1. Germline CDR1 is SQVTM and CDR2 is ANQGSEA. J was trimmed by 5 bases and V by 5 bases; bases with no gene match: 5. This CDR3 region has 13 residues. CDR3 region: CSVYRTGGTEAFF. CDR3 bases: TGCAGCGTTTATAGGACAGGGGGGACTGAAGCTTTCTTT. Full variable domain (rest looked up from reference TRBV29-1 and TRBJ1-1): SAVISQKPSRDICQRGTSLTIQCQVDSQVTMMFWYRQQPGQSLTLIATANQGSEATYESGFVIDKFPISRPNLTFSTLTVSNMSPEDSSIYLCSVYRTGGTEAFFGQGTRLTVV.

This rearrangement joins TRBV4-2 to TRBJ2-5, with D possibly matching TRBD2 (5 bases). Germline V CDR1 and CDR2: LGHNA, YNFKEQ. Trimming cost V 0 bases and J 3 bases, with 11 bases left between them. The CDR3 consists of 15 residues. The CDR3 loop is CASSQDWRAEETQYF. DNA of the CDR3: TGTGCCAGCAGCCAAGATTGGCGAGCGGAAGAGACCCAGTACTTC.

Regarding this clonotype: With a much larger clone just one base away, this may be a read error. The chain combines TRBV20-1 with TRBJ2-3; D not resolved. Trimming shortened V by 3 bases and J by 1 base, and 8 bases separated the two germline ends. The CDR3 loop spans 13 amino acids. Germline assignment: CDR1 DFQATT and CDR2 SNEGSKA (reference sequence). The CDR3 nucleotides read TGCAGTGCTAGCCGGGCGGGCACAGATACGCAGTATTTT. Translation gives CSASRAGTDTQYF.

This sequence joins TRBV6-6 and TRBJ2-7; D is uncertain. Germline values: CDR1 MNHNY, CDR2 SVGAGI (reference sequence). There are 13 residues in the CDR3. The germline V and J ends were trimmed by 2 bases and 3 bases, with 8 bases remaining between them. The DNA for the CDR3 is TGTGCCAGCAGTTACCCACAGCGCTACGAGCAGTACTTC. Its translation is CASSYPQRYEQYF.

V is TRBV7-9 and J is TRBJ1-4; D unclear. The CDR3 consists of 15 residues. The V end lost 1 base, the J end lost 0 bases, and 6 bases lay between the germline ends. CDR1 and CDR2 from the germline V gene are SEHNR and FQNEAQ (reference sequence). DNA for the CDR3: TGTGCCAGCAGCTTAGGGTCAACAACTAATGAAAAACTGTTTTTT. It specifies CASSLGSTTNEKLFF.

CDR3 region: CASSLVTGVPEAFF. CDR3 DNA sequence: TGCGCCAGCAGCCTTGTGACAGGGGTCCCTGAAGCTTTCTTT. V usage is TRBV5-1 and J usage is TRBJ1-1; TRBD1 agrees at 8 bases. The CDR3 spans 14 residues. V shed 4 bases and J 6 bases; nucleotides not matched to a gene: 8. Germline CDR1 reads SGHRS; CDR2 reads YFSETQ.

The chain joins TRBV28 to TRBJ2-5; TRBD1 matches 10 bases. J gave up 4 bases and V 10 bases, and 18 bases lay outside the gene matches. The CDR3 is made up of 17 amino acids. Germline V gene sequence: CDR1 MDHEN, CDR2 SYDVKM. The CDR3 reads CATTTGTGEWEGETQYF. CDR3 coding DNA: TGTGCCACCACCACCGGGACAGGGGAATGGGAGGGAGAGACCCAGTACTTC.

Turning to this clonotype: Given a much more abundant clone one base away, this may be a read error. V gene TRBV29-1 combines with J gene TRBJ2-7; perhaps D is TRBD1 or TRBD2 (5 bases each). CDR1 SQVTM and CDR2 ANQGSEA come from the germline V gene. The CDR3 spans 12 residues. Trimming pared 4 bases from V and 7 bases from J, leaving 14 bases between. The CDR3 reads CSVGGRYNEQYF. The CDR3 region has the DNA TGCAGCGTTGGGGGACGGTACAATGAGCAGTACTTC.

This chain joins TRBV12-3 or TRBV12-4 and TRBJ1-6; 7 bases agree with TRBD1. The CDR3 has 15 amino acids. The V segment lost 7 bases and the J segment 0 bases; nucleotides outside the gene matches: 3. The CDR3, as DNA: TGTGCCAGCAAGGGGGCAAACTCCTATAATTCACCCCTCCACTTT. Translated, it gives CASKGANSYNSPLHF.

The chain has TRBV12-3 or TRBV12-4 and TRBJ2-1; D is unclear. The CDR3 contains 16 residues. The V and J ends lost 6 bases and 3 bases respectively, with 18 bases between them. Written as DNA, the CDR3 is TGTGCCAGCAGCCCGGGCCAAAGTCCCATCTACAATGAGCAGTTCTTC. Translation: CASSPGQSPIYNEQFF.